This T cell receptor beta chain derives from a study of blood T cell repertoires in COVID-19. Study at large: Some COVID-19 samples were acute and others convalescent; all came from the United States, Italy and Spain. In each case, the material was cDNA or gDNA derived from T cells, B-cell-depleted T cells, or PBMCs.

Germline loops: CDR1 SGHRS, CDR2 YFSETQ. This CDR3 is built from 15 residues. V shed 5 bases and J 4 bases; nucleotides not matched to a gene: 8. Only a few counts were recorded for this clone. Under the authors' procedure: Reference gene primer amplification gave estimated nucleated cell counts. This table comes from immunoSEQ multiplex PCR, and its TCRdb copy is limited to in-frame clones, with some not included. V and J calls and clone size are copied from that table; D and trimming were computed from the DNA. This table has around 140,000 clones, approximately 80% appearing once. The TCR comes from a woman aged 60-70 years with active or convalescent COVID-19. The chain uses TRBV5-1 and TRBJ2-7; TRBD2 matches at 11 bases. The sequenced sample was peripheral blood. DNA for the CDR3: TGCGCCAGCAGGATGGCGGGACTAGCGGATTACGAGCAGTACTTC. It codes for CASRMAGLADYEQYF.